The sequence of this T cell receptor beta chain was determined in a study of blood T cells in healthy people across ages. Regarding the study as a whole: Relative to aged donors, long-lived donors carried more naive CD4+ cells and displayed higher diversity. No one knew whether donors had CMV, which possibly confounded expanded clonotype changes.

The donors, aged about 6 to 100, were healthy Caucasians from Russia. Every donor contributed 8 to 10 milliliters of peripheral blood by blood draw. From germline, CDR1 is LGHDT and CDR2 YNNKEL (reference sequence). The CDR3 contains 14 residues. V lost 0 bases and J 4 bases, leaving 9 bases between the germline ends. This clonotype has ten or more counts. Its antigen remains unidentified. Through a sample-barcoded 5' primer and a J-beta primer mix, a second PCR was run for roughly 6 to 11 cycles. Each CDR3 protein gets one entry after TCRdb re-called the 5' RACE reads with MiXCR. The sample comprises roughly 900,000 distinct CDR3 sequences, around 26% of which are singletons, and 17% rests with the top ten.

Material: blood. The clonotype originates from a woman over 75 in good health. The chain links TRBV3-1 to TRBJ1-2; D uncertain. This CDR3 reads CASSQDSPPYGYTF. The CDR3 DNA reads TGTGCCAGCAGCCAAGATAGCCCGCCCTATGGCTACACCTTC.